Following are 6 T cell receptor beta chains from one sample sequenced in a study of shared clonotypes between healthy human individuals. TCRdb keeps only in-frame clones here, not all; method: immunoSEQ multiplex PCR. The sample includes roughly 500,000 clones, 60% to 85% of them seen just once. Sequenced material: PBMCs. The source is a woman aged 40 to 50 in good health. Some clones in this sample may be carry-over from other donors' samples.

This clone was seen only a few times. The chain employs TRBV2 and TRBJ2-3, with D unresolved. Germline V gives CDR1 SNHLY, CDR2 FYNNEI. V was shortened by 8 bases and J by 3 bases, with 3 bases between the two germline ends. The CDR3 length is 10 residues. The CDR3 DNA reads TGTGCCAGCCGGACAGATACGCAGTATTTT. This gives the protein CASRTDTQYF.

The rearrangement uses TRBV9 and TRBJ2-1; TRBD2 matches 10 bases. Losses at the gene ends were 2 bases for V and 2 bases for J; bases not matched to a gene: 4. Germline-derived CDR1 and CDR2 are SGDLS and YYNGEE. The CDR3 extends over 16 amino acids. CDR3 in amino acids: CASSVAGTSAYNEQFF. In DNA, the CDR3 is TGTGCCAGCAGCGTCGCCGGGACTAGCGCCTACAATGAGCAGTTCTTC.

This clone was seen only a few times. This rearrangement joins TRBV5-1 to TRBJ2-3, with D maybe TRBD2 (5 bases). The CDR3 is 14 amino acids. V was trimmed by 3 bases and J by 4 bases, leaving 12 bases between them. Germline assignment: CDR1 SGHRS and CDR2 YFSETQ. The CDR3 loop reads CASSSEPRADTQYF. CDR3 in DNA: TGCGCCAGCAGCTCGGAACCGAGGGCAGATACGCAGTATTTT.

Worth noting for this clone: A far more abundant clone sits one base away, making this likely a read error. V usage is TRBV4-2 and J usage is TRBJ2-5, with a possible D match to TRBD2 (7 bases). The last part of the DNA fits TRBJ2-7 better; the J call may be wrong. This CDR3 is built from 15 residues. The germline gives CDR1 LGHNA, CDR2 YNFKEQ. Here the CDR3 DNA reads TGTGCCAGCAACCAAGGGGAGGGGGAATACGCCGAGCAGTACTTC. It translates to CASNQGEGEYAEQYF.

The chain joins TRBV27 to TRBJ2-1; possible D gene TRBD2, 6 bases. Germline loops: CDR1 MNHEY, CDR2 SMNVEV (reference sequence). The CDR3 runs 14 residues. Trimming pared 7 bases from V and 3 bases from J, leaving 13 bases between. CDR3 in DNA: TGTGCCAGCAAGGGGCTAGCGCTCTACAATGAGCAGTTCTTC. Amino acid sequence: CASKGLALYNEQFF.

V and J are TRBV7-9 and TRBJ2-5, with D perhaps matching TRBD1 (6 bases). The CDR3 spans 15 residues. Germline V gives CDR1 SEHNR, CDR2 FQNEAQ (reference sequence). The germline V and J ends were trimmed by 5 bases and 7 bases, with 20 bases remaining between them. CDR3 sequence (DNA): TGTGCCAGCAGCCCGATCCCTCTAGGGGGTGGGACCCAGTACTTC. Translating gives CASSPIPLGGGTQYF.